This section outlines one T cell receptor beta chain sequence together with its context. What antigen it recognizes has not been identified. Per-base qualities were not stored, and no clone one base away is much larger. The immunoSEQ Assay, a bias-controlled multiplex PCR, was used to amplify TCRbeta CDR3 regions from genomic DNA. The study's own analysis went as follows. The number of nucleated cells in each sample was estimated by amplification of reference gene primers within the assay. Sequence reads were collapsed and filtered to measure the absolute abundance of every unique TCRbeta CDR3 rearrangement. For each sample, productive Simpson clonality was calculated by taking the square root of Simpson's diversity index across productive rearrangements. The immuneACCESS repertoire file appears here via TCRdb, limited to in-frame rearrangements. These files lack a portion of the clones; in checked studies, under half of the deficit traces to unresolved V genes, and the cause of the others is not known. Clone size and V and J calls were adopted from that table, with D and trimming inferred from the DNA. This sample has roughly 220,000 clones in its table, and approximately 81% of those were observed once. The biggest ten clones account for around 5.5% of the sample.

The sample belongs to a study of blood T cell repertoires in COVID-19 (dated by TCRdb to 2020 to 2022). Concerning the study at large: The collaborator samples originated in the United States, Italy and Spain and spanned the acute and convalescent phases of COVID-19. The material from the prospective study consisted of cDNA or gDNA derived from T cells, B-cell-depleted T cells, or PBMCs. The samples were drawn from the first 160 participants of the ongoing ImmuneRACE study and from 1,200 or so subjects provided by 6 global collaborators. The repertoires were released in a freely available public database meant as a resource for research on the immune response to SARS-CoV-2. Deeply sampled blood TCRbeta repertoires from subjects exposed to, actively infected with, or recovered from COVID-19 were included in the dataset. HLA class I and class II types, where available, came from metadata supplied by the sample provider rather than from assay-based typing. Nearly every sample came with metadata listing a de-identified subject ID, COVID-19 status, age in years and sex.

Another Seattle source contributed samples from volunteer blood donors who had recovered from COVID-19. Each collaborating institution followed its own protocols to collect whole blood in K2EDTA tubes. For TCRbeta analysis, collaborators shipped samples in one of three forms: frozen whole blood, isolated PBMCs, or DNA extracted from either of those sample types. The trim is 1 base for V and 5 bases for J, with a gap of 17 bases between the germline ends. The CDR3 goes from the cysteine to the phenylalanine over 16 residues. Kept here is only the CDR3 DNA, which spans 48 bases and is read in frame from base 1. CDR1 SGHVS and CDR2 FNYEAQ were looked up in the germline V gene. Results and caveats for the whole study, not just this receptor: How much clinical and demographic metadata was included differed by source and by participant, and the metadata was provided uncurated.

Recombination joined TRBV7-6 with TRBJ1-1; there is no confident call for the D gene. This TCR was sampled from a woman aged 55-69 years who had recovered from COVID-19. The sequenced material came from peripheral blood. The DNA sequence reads TGTGCCAGCAGCTTAGGTTATCAAGGTTCGCGGACTGAAGCTTTCTTT. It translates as CASSLGYQGSRTEAFF.